Detailed here is one T cell receptor beta chain. Sequencing was performed with immunoSEQ multiplex PCR; in TCRdb, only in-frame clones are kept and a portion is missing. The profile shows over 50,000 clones, less than 90% of them singletons. This entry comes from a study of T cell changes during pregnancy in multiple sclerosis. The TCR comes from a female donor with multiple sclerosis, enrolled in a pregnancy study. The sample was CD4+ T cells from peripheral blood mononuclear cells, taken in the third trimester of pregnancy.

In nucleotides, the CDR3 is TGCAGCGTTGATGAGTGGAACACTGAAGCTTTCTTT. Translation gives CSVDEWNTEAFF. The chain carries TRBV29-1 and TRBJ1-1; D remains ambiguous. The CDR3 loop spans 12 amino acids. In germline, CDR1 is SQVTM, CDR2 ANQGSEA. V lost 3 bases and J 1 base, leaving 6 bases between the germline ends.